The 18 T cell receptor beta chains below were found in one sample sequenced in a study of graft-versus-host responses after intestinal transplantation. These receptors have no identified antigens. Sequenced by immunoSEQ multiplex PCR; TCRdb stores in-frame clones only, minus some. The sample carries more than 85,000 clones, 90% to 95% recorded once. The specimen was unstimulated CD8+ T cells sorted from spleen or lymph node cells, collected before intestinal transplant. These TCRs come from a human donor who received an intestinal transplant.

This clone occurred a few times. The chain has TRBV2 and TRBJ1-4, with D possibly matching TRBD1 (5 bases). The germline CDR1 and CDR2 sequences are SNHLY and FYNNEI. The CDR3 sequence is 16 residues long. V lost 3 bases and J 7 bases, leaving 18 bases between the germline ends. CDR3 sequence (DNA): TGTGCCAGCAGTGATGCCCACCAGGGACTTGGTGAAAAACTGTTTTTT. This gives the protein CASSDAHQGLGEKLFF.

As concerns this clone: The sample carries other DNA sequences with the same CDR3. This rearrangement joins TRBV4-3 to TRBJ2-1; the D gene is possibly TRBD2 (5 bases). The germline gives CDR1 LGHNA, CDR2 YSLEER. This CDR3 region has 15 residues. Trimming removed 0 bases at V and 0 bases at J, with 6 bases between. Written as DNA, the CDR3 is TGCGCCAGCAGCCAAGACCGGGGCTCCTACAATGAGCAGTTCTTC. Amino acids: CASSQDRGSYNEQFF.

The rearrangement joins TRBV6-5 to TRBJ1-5, with D possibly being TRBD1 (6 bases). Trimming removed 9 bases from V and 3 bases from J, with 15 bases in between. Germline-derived CDR1 and CDR2 are MNHEY and SVGAGI. The CDR3 covers 14 residues. CDR3 protein: CASSTGSSNQPQHF. The CDR3 region has the DNA TGTGCCAGTTCGACAGGATCATCCAATCAGCCCCAGCATTTT.

J is TRBJ2-5 and V is TRBV29-1, with D possibly TRBD1 on 6 matching bases. Germline CDR1 reads SQVTM; CDR2 reads ANQGSEA. Between the trimmed V and J ends, which lost 5 bases and 2 bases, there was a span of 18 bases. The CDR3 has 15 amino acids. This CDR3 reads CSVPDPGQTQETQYF. The CDR3 nucleotides read TGCAGCGTTCCAGACCCGGGACAAACACAAGAGACCCAGTACTTC. Full variable domain (rest looked up from reference TRBV29-1 and TRBJ2-5): SAVISQKPSRDICQRGTSLTIQCQVDSQVTMMFWYRQQPGQSLTLIATANQGSEATYESGFVIDKFPISRPNLTFSTLTVSNMSPEDSSIYLCSVPDPGQTQETQYFGPGTRLLVL.

This chain links TRBV4-3 with TRBJ1-2; no reliable D call. Germline loops: CDR1 LGHNA, CDR2 YSLEER. The CDR3 totals 17 residues. V lost 1 base and J lost 1, with 16 bases in between. CDR3 in amino acids: CASSQGGPSELNYGYTF. The CDR3 coding sequence is TGCGCCAGCAGCCAAGGAGGTCCGTCCGAACTTAACTATGGCTACACCTTC.

The V gene is TRBV29-1, the J gene TRBJ2-1; a weak D match, TRBD2 (5 bases). CDR3 length equals 17 residues. V was clipped by 4 bases and J by 9 bases, with 28 bases between them. Per germline, CDR1 SQVTM and CDR2 ANQGSEA. The CDR3 reads CSVVKPGRSSSLSEQFF. For the CDR3, the DNA is TGCAGCGTTGTCAAACCAGGACGCTCTAGCTCCCTAAGTGAGCAGTTCTTC.

This clone showed up just once. The chain couples TRBV15 to TRBJ2-1; weak D call: TRBD2 (5 bases). Germline CDR1 is LNHNV and CDR2 is YYDKDF (reference sequence). The V end was cut by 5 bases, the J end by 0 bases, with 17 bases between. The CDR3 is 17 residues long. The CDR3 bases are TGTGCCACCAGCGGCTCTCCTCGGGGTAGCTCCTACAATGAGCAGTTCTTC. Amino acid sequence: CATSGSPRGSSYNEQFF. Full variable domain (missing parts from reference TRBV15 and TRBJ2-1): DAMVIQNPRYQVTQFGKPVTLSCSQTLNHNVMYWYQQKSSQAPKLLFHYYDKDFNNEADTPDNFQSRRPNTSFCFLDIRSPGLGDTAMYLCATSGSPRGSSYNEQFFGPGTRLTVL.

This clone is a singleton in its sample. The CDR3 sequence is CASSWDSKETQYF. The CDR3 coding sequence is TGTGCCAGCAGTTGGGACAGCAAGGAGACCCAGTACTTC. The chain combines TRBV6-5 with TRBJ2-5; 7 bases line up with TRBD1. The CDR3 loop spans 13 amino acids. V trimming: 4 bases; J trimming: 5 bases; junction bases outside the gene matches: 4. From germline, CDR1 is MNHEY and CDR2 SVGAGI.

V gene TRBV30 combines with J gene TRBJ1-1; D possibly corresponds to TRBD1 (5 bases). This CDR3 has 13 amino acids. Germline CDR1 and CDR2: GTSNPN and SVGIG (reference sequence). V was shortened by 4 bases and J by 1 base, with 10 bases between the two germline ends. As DNA, the CDR3 is TGTGCCTGGAAGGGGCAGGGGAACACTGAAGCTTTCTTT. As protein: CAWKGQGNTEAFF.

V is TRBV9 and J is TRBJ1-1; maybe TRBD1 (6 bases). CDR3 length: 15 residues. Trimming removed 0 bases at V and 5 bases at J, with 14 bases between. Germline-derived CDR1 and CDR2 are SGDLS and YYNGEE. For the CDR3, the DNA is TGTGCCAGCAGCGTAGTACAGGGTAGCGAGACTGAAGCTTTCTTT. This gives the protein CASSVVQGSETEAFF.

The rearrangement uses TRBV7-9 and TRBJ2-3; 8 bases align to TRBD2. Trimming at V came to 1 base and at J to 10 bases, leaving 19 bases not matched to a gene. CDR3 length: 18 amino acids. The germline CDR1 and CDR2 sequences are SEHNR and FQNEAQ (reference sequence). This chain's CDR3 is CASSLEVGSELPGGAQYF. In DNA, the CDR3 is TGTGCCAGCAGCTTAGAAGTGGGGTCAGAACTCCCCGGGGGGGCGCAGTATTTT.

The rearrangement uses TRBV11-3 and TRBJ2-1; D not certain. CDR1 and CDR2 from the germline V gene are SGHNT and YENEEA. This CDR3 has 17 residues. The germline V and J ends were trimmed by 5 bases and 2 bases, with 19 bases remaining between them. The CDR3 DNA is TGTGCCAGCAGCCACAATCGTCCTAGTGTAGCCTACAATGAGCAGTTCTTC. It yields the protein CASSHNRPSVAYNEQFF.

The chain links TRBV11-2 to TRBJ1-1; possible D gene TRBD1, 5 bases. The CDR3 is 18 residues long. Trimming pared 5 bases from V and 5 bases from J, leaving 27 bases between. The V gene's germline CDR1 is SGHAT and CDR2 FQNNGV. This CDR3 is CASSHLRRLWAGRTEAFF. As DNA, the CDR3 is TGTGCCAGCAGCCATCTACGTAGGTTGTGGGCAGGGAGGACTGAAGCTTTCTTT.

The rearrangement uses TRBV9 and TRBJ2-5, with D possibly TRBD1 on 5 matching bases. The germline V and J ends were trimmed by 0 bases and 5 bases, with 11 bases remaining between them. Germline V lookup: CDR1 SGDLS, CDR2 YYNGEE. The CDR3 has 14 amino acids. This CDR3 is CASSVAPGSETQYF. DNA for the CDR3: TGTGCCAGCAGCGTAGCCCCAGGGTCGGAGACCCAGTACTTC.

The CDR3 loop is CSVETGSENTEAFF. CDR3 sequence (DNA): TGCAGCGTTGAAACGGGGTCCGAGAACACTGAAGCTTTCTTT. V is TRBV29-1 and J is TRBJ1-1; D unclear. Trimming pared 2 bases from V and 1 base from J, leaving 11 bases between. Germline V gives CDR1 SQVTM, CDR2 ANQGSEA. The length of the CDR3 is 14 residues.

The rearrangement uses TRBV7-6 and TRBJ2-7; 7 nucleotides match TRBD2. Germline V gene sequence: CDR1 SGHVS, CDR2 FNYEAQ. V lost 1 base and J lost 3; bases outside the gene matches: 6. The CDR3 covers 15 residues. CDR3 DNA: TGTGCCAGCAGCTTAGAAAGCGGGGACCTCTACGAGCAGTACTTC. Protein product: CASSLESGDLYEQYF.

The chain combines TRBV6-1 with TRBJ1-1; D remains unclear. V lost 4 bases to trimming and J lost 1 base, with 7 bases between them. Per germline, CDR1 MNHNS and CDR2 SASEGT. The CDR3 totals 13 residues. CDR3 amino acids: CASSVRRNTEAFF. CDR3 nucleotides: TGTGCCAGCAGTGTTAGAAGGAACACTGAAGCTTTCTTT.

The genes are TRBV2 and TRBJ2-7; 7 bases are a match to TRBD1. The junction had 16 bases not matched to a gene; V was cut back by 11 bases and J by 0 bases. Germline-derived CDR1 and CDR2 are SNHLY and FYNNEI. The CDR3 sequence is 16 residues long. The CDR3 sequence is CAGGAPTGLSSYEQYF. CDR3 coding DNA: TGTGCCGGGGGAGCCCCGACAGGGCTTAGCTCCTACGAGCAGTACTTC.